The TCR beta chain described here comes from a study of T cells after yellow fever vaccination. The CDR3 is 12 amino acids. The germline CDR1 and CDR2 sequences are WSHSY and SAAADI. V was clipped by 8 bases and J by 6 bases, with 10 bases between them. Comments on this clonotype: Its target is unknown.

Study outcomes and limitations: The study found a weaker secondary response that peaked faster, day 5 versus 15. After the booster, nearly 98% of CD4 and 88% of CD8 primary-response clones were re-detected.

Researchers made TCR cDNA using 5'RACE template switching, and this step added a universal primer site and UMIs. TCRdb recomputed calls from the 5' RACE reads with MiXCR, one row per CDR3 protein. The repertoire consists of roughly 70,000 distinct CDR3 sequences, with around 7% occurring once and the leading ten covering roughly two fifths. The V and J genes are TRBV10-2 and TRBJ2-2; D gene unclear. This receptor was obtained from a man aged 25-45 years who received the YFV17D yellow fever vaccine. The input for sequencing was CD8+ T cells sorted from PBMCs, taken on the day of the yellow fever booster vaccination. As DNA, the CDR3 is TGCGCCAGCGAACACCGACCCGGGGAGCTGTTTTTT. It specifies CASEHRPGELFF.